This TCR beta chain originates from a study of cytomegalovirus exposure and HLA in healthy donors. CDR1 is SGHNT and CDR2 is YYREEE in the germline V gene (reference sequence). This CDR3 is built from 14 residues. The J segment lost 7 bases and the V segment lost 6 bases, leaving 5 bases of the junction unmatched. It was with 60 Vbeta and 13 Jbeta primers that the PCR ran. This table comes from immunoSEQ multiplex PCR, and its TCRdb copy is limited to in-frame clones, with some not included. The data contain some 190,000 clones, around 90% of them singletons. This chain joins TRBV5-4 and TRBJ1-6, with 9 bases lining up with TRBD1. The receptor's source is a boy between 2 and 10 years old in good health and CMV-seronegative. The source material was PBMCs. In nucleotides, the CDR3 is TGTGCCAGCACGCGGACAGGGGAAAATTCACCCCTCCACTTT. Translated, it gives CASTRTGENSPLHF.